This passage covers 16 T cell receptor beta chains from one sample sequenced in a study of control samples from healthy donors and cancer patients. TCRdb's table, derived via immunoSEQ multiplex PCR, lists solely in-frame clones and lacks some. The data show 95,000 to 110,000 clones, 80% to 90% seen once. Input material: PBMCs. Receptor source: a man in his sixties with lung cancer.

V gene TRBV20-1 combines with J gene TRBJ1-1; D is unclear. The germline V gene has CDR1 DFQATT and CDR2 SNEGSKA (reference sequence). V lost 3 bases to trimming and J lost 8 bases, with 7 bases between them. The CDR3 consists of 10 residues. The CDR3 coding sequence is TGCAGTGCTAGGGGCGGGGAAGCTTTCTTT. It codes for CSARGGEAFF.

The V gene is TRBV6-6, the J gene TRBJ2-2; unclear D gene. Trimming removed 0 bases from V and 7 bases from J, with 6 bases in between. Germline V gene sequence: CDR1 MNHNY, CDR2 SVGAGI (reference sequence). The CDR3 is 13 amino acids. Here the CDR3 DNA reads TGTGCCAGCAGTTACTCGTCGAGCGGGGAGCTGTTTTTT. It is translated as CASSYSSSGELFF.

The chain recombines TRBV5-1 with TRBJ2-5, with 10 bases lining up with TRBD2. After removal of 4 bases from V and 1 base from J, the junction contained 19 bases not matched to a gene. Germline values: CDR1 SGHRS, CDR2 YFSETQ. There are 20 residues in the CDR3. CDR3 amino acids: CASSPRGSGGTLRGQETQYF. The CDR3 DNA follows: TGCGCCAGCAGCCCTAGGGGTAGCGGGGGGACCTTACGGGGCCAAGAGACCCAGTACTTC.

Regarding this clone: The sample contains more than one DNA sequence encoding this CDR3. The J gene is TRBJ2-2, the V gene TRBV6-5, with D possibly matching TRBD2 (6 bases). Deletions cut 2 bases from V and 4 bases from J, with 8 bases between. The CDR3 is 14 residues long. Germline V gives CDR1 MNHEY, CDR2 SVGAGI. CDR3 DNA sequence: TGTGCCAGCAGTTACGGAGCGGGCACCGGGGAGCTGTTTTTT. Its protein product is CASSYGAGTGELFF.

The CDR3 sequence is CASSRTFNQPQHF. DNA for the CDR3: TGTGCCAGCAGCCGGACTTTCAATCAGCCCCAGCATTTT. The chain combines TRBV3-1 (or the pseudogene TRBV3-2) with TRBJ1-5; D is undetermined. The CDR3 sequence is 13 residues long. Trimming shortened V by 4 bases and J by 3 bases, and 7 bases separated the two germline ends. The germline V gene encodes CDR1 LGHDT and CDR2 YNNKEL (reference sequence).

This chain links TRBV5-6 with TRBJ2-7; D may match TRBD1 or TRBD2 (6 bases each). V dropped 4 bases and J dropped 7 bases, with 21 bases sitting between them. Per the germline V gene, CDR1 is SGHDT and CDR2 is YYEEEE. The CDR3 has 15 amino acids. CDR3 nucleotides: TGTGCCAGCAGCCGCGGTGGTTGGGGGGCTATGGAGCAGTACTTC. Translated, it gives CASSRGGWGAMEQYF.

This sequence joins TRBV7-8 and TRBJ2-7; 8 bases are shared with TRBD2. V shed 4 bases and J 4 bases; nucleotides not matched to a gene: 6. The length of the CDR3 is 14 residues. Germline CDR1 and CDR2: SGHVS and FQNEAQ. The CDR3 DNA reads as TGTGCCAGCAGCTCTCGGGGGGGATTGTACGAGCAGTACGTC. Its translation: CASSSRGGLYEQYV.

The V gene is TRBV18, the J gene TRBJ1-5; 8 nucleotides align to TRBD1. V shed 4 bases, J shed 4 bases, and the junction held 0 bases outside the gene matches. There are 13 residues in the CDR3. CDR1 and CDR2 (germline): KGHSH, LQKENI. CDR3 in amino acids: CASSRDRNQPQHF. CDR3 nucleotides: TGTGCCAGCTCACGGGACAGGAATCAGCCCCAGCATTTT.

The rearrangement uses TRBV6-5 and TRBJ1-2; D is possibly TRBD1 (6 bases). From germline, CDR1 is MNHEY and CDR2 SVGAGI. The V gene lost 7 bases and the J gene lost 3 bases, with 12 bases spanning the gap. This CDR3 has 13 amino acids. CDR3: CASNRQAHYGYTF. CDR3 nucleotide sequence: TGTGCCAGCAATAGACAGGCCCACTATGGCTACACCTTC.

J is TRBJ2-7 and V is TRBV7-2, with 8 bases identical to TRBD2. The CDR3 is 16 amino acids. Germline assignment: CDR1 SGHTA and CDR2 FQGNSA. J lost 2 bases, V lost 4 bases, and 10 bases had no gene match. The CDR3 protein is CASSSNRERGTYEQYF. In DNA form, the CDR3 reads TGTGCCAGCAGCTCCAACCGCGAGCGGGGGACCTACGAGCAGTACTTC.

The chain recombines TRBV12-3 or TRBV12-4 with TRBJ2-7; D not resolved. V dropped 8 bases and J dropped 0 bases, with 8 bases sitting between them. The CDR3 extends over 12 amino acids. As DNA, the CDR3 is TGTGCCAGCTTCCTTTTCTCCTACGAGCAGTACGTC. It specifies CASFLFSYEQYV.

The chain combines TRBV5-4 with TRBJ1-2; 9 positions agree with TRBD1. Germline CDR1 and CDR2: SGHNT and YYREEE (reference sequence). This CDR3 comprises 16 residues. Unmatched junction bases numbered 6, after V lost 0 bases and J lost 3 bases. The CDR3 coding sequence is TGTGCCAGCAGCTTGGAGGTACAGGGGGCGGACTATGGCTACACCTTC. Translated, it gives CASSLEVQGADYGYTF.

The J gene is TRBJ1-4, the V gene TRBV18; D unclear. CDR1 and CDR2 (germline): KGHSH, LQKENI. This CDR3 region has 15 residues. Trimming took off 3 bases at V and 3 bases at J, with 11 bases between the two ends. In nucleotides, the CDR3 is TGTGCCAGCTCACCGTCGAGCGGTCCTAATGAAAAACTGTTTTTT. This translates into CASSPSSGPNEKLFF.

This clone was recorded a few times. The J gene is TRBJ1-1, the V gene TRBV9; 8 bases map to TRBD1. Per germline, CDR1 SGDLS and CDR2 YYNGEE. This CDR3 comprises 15 residues. After removal of 0 bases from V and 8 bases from J, the junction contained 9 bases not matched to a gene. DNA for the CDR3: TGTGCCAGCAGCGTAGCTATATCCGGACAGGGCGAAGCTTTCTTT. Translated, it gives CASSVAISGQGEAFF. Full variable domain (remainder filled in from reference TRBV9 and TRBJ1-1): DSGVTQTPKHLITATGQRVTLRCSPRSGDLSVYWYQQSLDQGLQFLIQYYNGEERAKGNILERFSAQQFPDLHSELNLSSLELGDSALYFCASSVAISGQGEAFFGQGTRLTVV.

The sample holds many counts of this clone. The chain uses TRBV29-1 and TRBJ2-7; D might be TRBD2 (6 bases). The ends were cut back, 1 base at V and 2 bases at J, with 15 bases in the middle. CDR1 SQVTM and CDR2 ANQGSEA come from the germline V gene. This CDR3 has 15 residues. CDR3 protein: CSVEGDRGSTYEQYF. The CDR3 bases are TGCAGCGTTGAAGGGGATCGGGGGTCAACCTACGAGCAGTACTTC.

The chain joins TRBV6-6 to TRBJ2-7, with TRBD1 matching 10 bases. Germline V gene data show CDR1 as MNHNY and CDR2 as SVGAGI (reference sequence). The CDR3 length is 15 residues. V dropped 7 bases and J dropped 0; count of bases not matched to a gene: 6. The CDR3 DNA is TGTGCCAGCACCACCGGGACAGGGGACTCCTACGAGCAGTACTTC. The encoded protein is CASTTGTGDSYEQYF.